This T cell receptor beta chain is from a study of T cell responses to AZD1222 COVID-19 vaccine. Study-wide results and limits: Along spike, vaccine-associated CD4 TCRs were found throughout, with dominance at 160-218 and 743-854. Spike-specific TCR breadth and depth were elevated following two AZD1222 doses. A mostly white British donor set with more females was recruited, and clonal diversity was possibly underestimated.

As for this clone: What it binds is unknown.

Profiled with immunoSEQ multiplex PCR; TCRdb holds only in-frame clones, not every one. The sample carries about 150,000 clones, about nine tenths recorded once. Second doses that came at about 4 or about 12 weeks were put together. Germline CDR1 LNHDA, CDR2 SQIVND (reference sequence). The trim removed 4 bases at V and 8 bases at J, leaving 11 bases unmatched. The CDR3 extends over 16 amino acids. This specimen consisted of peripheral blood, obtained 28 days after the second AZD1222 dose. The rearrangement links TRBV19 to TRBJ1-4, with 9 positions matching TRBD1. The sequence was obtained from an adult who received the AZD1222 COVID-19 vaccine. The CDR3 spells CASSNPRTGAGEKLFF. CDR3 coding DNA: TGTGCCAGTAGTAATCCCCGGACAGGGGCGGGCGAAAAACTGTTTTTT.